This note documents a single T cell receptor (beta chain) sequence. This entry is derived from a study of blood T cell repertoires in COVID-19. At the level of the study: Donors in the United States, Italy and Spain gave samples during acute or convalescent COVID-19. T cells, B-cell-depleted T cells, or PBMCs provided the cDNA or gDNA that served as material.

CDR1 is SGHTA and CDR2 is FQGNSA in the germline V gene. Trimming took off 2 bases at V and 2 bases at J, with 10 bases between the two ends. There are 15 residues in the CDR3. As processed by the authors: Estimated nucleated cell counts came from reference gene primer amplification. TCRdb keeps only in-frame clones here, not all; method: immunoSEQ multiplex PCR. V, J and clone size are taken as reported in that table, and D and trimming were inferred from the DNA itself. The sample shows about 240,000 clones, 75% to 85% of them seen only once. Sequencing input: peripheral blood. The source is a woman aged 55-69 years with active or convalescent COVID-19. The V gene is TRBV7-2, the J gene TRBJ2-1; tentatively, D is TRBD2 (7 bases). The chain's CDR3 is CASSLRGGPYNEQFF. The CDR3 coding sequence is TGTGCCAGCAGCTTAAGGGGGGGGCCCTACAATGAGCAGTTCTTC.